The present T cell receptor beta chain was sequenced within a study of tumor-infiltrating lymphocytes in glioblastoma multiforme. Three nested ARM-PCR rounds with V-beta and C-beta primers built TCRB libraries. TCRdb re-called the multiplex PCR reads through MiXCR, storing one row per CDR3 protein. The table has about 32,000 distinct CDR3 sequences, around 55% seen once. The V end lost 4 bases, the J end lost 8 bases, and 12 bases lay between the germline ends. Germline V gives CDR1 LGHDT, CDR2 YNNKEL (reference sequence). This CDR3 is built from 14 residues. Points from the study as a whole: Only one glioblastoma patient had TCR and mutation analysis.

This clonotype showed up just a few times. The target antigen is unknown. The sequence derives from a male donor with glioblastoma. V usage is TRBV3-1 and J usage is TRBJ1-6; no definite D call. Input material: brain tumor tissue. The CDR3 reads CASSPSGVYSPLHF. Here the CDR3 DNA reads TGTGCCAGCAGCCCATCCGGGGTATATTCACCCCTCCACTTT.